This passage covers 15 T cell receptor beta chains from one sample sequenced in a study of vaccination and CD4 T cells after COVID-19. Treatment reported: roughly 10-day PBMC culture with coronavirus spike peptide pools or control peptides (ViraFEST assay). The Oncomine TCR Beta short-read assay sequenced DNA from cultured CD4+ T cells. TCRdb analysed the PCR reads with MiXCR anew, one entry per CDR3 protein. The data hold over 8,500 distinct CDR3 sequences, with roughly 45% observed a single time. Their antigens are not known. The sample consisted of CD4+ T cells from blood, cultured in vitro. These receptors were obtained from a human donor who had recovered from COVID-19.

In DNA form, the CDR3 reads TGTGCCAGCAGACGACATTGGGGTGAGACTAACTATGGCTACACCTTC. It codes for CASRRHWGETNYGYTF. The chain is built from TRBV2 and TRBJ1-2; unclear D gene. Germline values: CDR1 SNHLY, CDR2 FYNNEI. The V gene lost 6 bases and the J gene lost 0 bases, with 17 bases spanning the gap. There are 16 residues in the CDR3.

This clonotype was observed a few times. The genes are TRBV5-6 and TRBJ1-2; D is unclear. Between the trimmed V and J ends, which lost 1 base and 5 bases, there was a span of 18 bases. Germline V lookup: CDR1 SGHDT, CDR2 YYEEEE. The CDR3 runs to 16 residues. This CDR3 is CASSLSSEGIGYGYTF. Written as DNA, the CDR3 is TGTGCCAGCAGCTTGTCCTCGGAGGGCATCGGGTATGGCTACACCTTC.

The V gene is TRBV6-2 or TRBV6-3, the J gene TRBJ2-1; 7 nucleotides align to TRBD1. The CDR3 is 14 amino acids. V was pared by 6 bases and J by 2 bases, with 4 bases of the junction left unmatched. In germline, CDR1 is MNHEY, CDR2 SVGEGT. CDR3 in DNA: TGTGCCAGCAGCCCGGGACAGACCTACAATGAGCAGTTCTTC. Protein: CASSPGQTYNEQFF.

A remark on this clonotype: A read error may produce the germline difference seen at one junction end. V gene TRBV6-5 combines with J gene TRBJ1-2, with D maybe TRBD1 (5 bases). Germline lookup yields CDR1 MNHEY and CDR2 SVGAGI. This CDR3 is built from 16 residues. CDR3 loop: CASSYSGRRDNYGYTF. CDR3 in DNA: TGTGCCAGCAGCTACTCGGGACGAAGAGATAACTATGGCTACACCTTC.

The J gene is TRBJ2-3, the V gene TRBV12-5; D unclear. The germline V gene has CDR1 LGHNT and CDR2 FRNRAP. Trimming removed 0 bases at V and 1 base at J, with 11 bases between. The CDR3 covers 16 residues. The CDR3 DNA reads TGTGCTAGTGGTTTGGTAACAAGCCCTCGCACAGATACGCAGTATTTT. Its translation: CASGLVTSPRTDTQYF.

The chain joins TRBV6-1 to TRBJ1-2; D might be TRBD1 (5 bases). Trimming cost V 6 bases and J 2 bases, with 10 bases left between them. Germline CDR1 MNHNS, CDR2 SASEGT. This CDR3 contains 13 residues. The CDR3 DNA reads as TGTGCCAGCAGCCCATGGGGGAACTATGGCTACACCTTC. Protein product: CASSPWGNYGYTF.

A few counts support this clonotype. J is TRBJ2-3 and V is TRBV11-3; TRBD2 matches at 14 bases. Germline lookup yields CDR1 SGHNT and CDR2 YENEEA. V lost 7 bases, J lost 6 bases, and 9 bases stayed unmatched. The CDR3 has 16 amino acids. The CDR3 loop is CASTFWTSGGRDTQYF. In DNA, the CDR3 is TGTGCCAGCACCTTTTGGACTAGCGGGGGGCGGGATACGCAGTATTTT.

This clonotype was seen more than once but under ten times. The V and J genes are TRBV24-1 and TRBJ2-3, with D perhaps being TRBD1 or TRBD2 (6 bases each). Germline loops: CDR1 KGHDR, CDR2 SFDVKD. Trimming removed 3 bases at V and 3 bases at J, with 15 bases between. The CDR3 runs to 16 residues. In DNA, the CDR3 is TGTGCCACCAGTGATCCGGGGGCCCTCGGGACAGATACGCAGTATTTT. It translates to CATSDPGALGTDTQYF.

This clonotype appeared a few times. The chain recombines TRBV27 with TRBJ2-1, with D possibly being TRBD1 (6 bases). The V gene lost 5 bases and the J gene lost 8 bases, with 13 bases spanning the gap. Germline V gene data show CDR1 as MNHEY and CDR2 as SMNVEV (reference sequence). This CDR3 has 13 amino acids. The CDR3 loop is CASSDGEGDEQFF. CDR3 in DNA: TGTGCCAGCAGTGACGGAGAGGGGGATGAGCAGTTCTTC.

The gene calls are TRBV2 and TRBJ2-2; 7 positions agree with TRBD1. Germline CDR1 reads SNHLY; CDR2 reads FYNNEI. Unmatched junction bases numbered 6, after V lost 7 bases and J lost 1 base. This CDR3 comprises 15 residues. The CDR3 nucleotides read TGTGCCAGCAAATCGGACAGGATGAACACCGGGGAGCTGTTTTTT. This translates into CASKSDRMNTGELFF.

V gene TRBV29-1 combines with J gene TRBJ1-2, with TRBD1 matching 9 bases. This CDR3 has 14 amino acids. Germline V gives CDR1 SQVTM, CDR2 ANQGSEA. J lost 2 bases, V lost 4 bases, and 5 bases had no gene match. As DNA, the CDR3 is TGCAGCGTTGGCCAGGGACAGGGAAACTATGGCTACACCTTC. Protein: CSVGQGQGNYGYTF.

V gene TRBV6-5 combines with J gene TRBJ2-2; D might be TRBD1 (5 bases). Germline V gene lookup returns CDR1 MNHEY and CDR2 SVGAGI. The length of the CDR3 is 18 residues. Trimming removed 0 bases from V and 0 bases from J, with 14 bases in between. CDR3: CASSYSPKGLSNTGELFF. CDR3 DNA: TGTGCCAGCAGTTACTCCCCTAAGGGGTTATCGAACACCGGGGAGCTGTTTTTT.

The rearrangement uses TRBV15 and TRBJ2-1; TRBD1 matches at 9 bases. V gave up 3 bases and J gave up 4 bases; unmatched junction bases: 1. The CDR3 loop spans 14 amino acids. Per germline, CDR1 LNHNV and CDR2 YYDKDF (reference sequence). The DNA of the CDR3 is TGTGCCACCAGCAGGGACAGGGGATACAATGAGCAGTTCTTC. It yields the protein CATSRDRGYNEQFF.

V gene TRBV20-1 combines with J gene TRBJ1-1; 9 nucleotides line up with TRBD1. There are 14 residues in the CDR3. Trimming took 5 bases from V and 4 from J; bases not matched to a gene: 8. CDR1 is DFQATT, CDR2 SNEGSKA, per germline (reference sequence). This chain's CDR3 is CSASQGAGGTEAFF. The CDR3 nucleotides are TGCAGTGCTTCACAGGGGGCCGGGGGCACTGAAGCTTTCTTT.

The chain carries TRBV6-2 or TRBV6-3 and TRBJ1-5, with D perhaps TRBD1 (5 bases). This CDR3 region has 15 residues. The germline CDR1 and CDR2 sequences are MNHEY and SVGEGT. The germline V and J ends were trimmed by 2 bases and 11 bases, with 19 bases remaining between them. DNA of the CDR3: TGTGCCAGCAGTTACGGGCCAGAAAGCAGAGGGGCCCAGCATTTT. It yields the protein CASSYGPESRGAQHF.